One and the same sample provided the 23 T cell receptor beta chains below, sequenced in a study of shared clonotypes between healthy human individuals. The repertoire was sequenced with immunoSEQ multiplex PCR; TCRdb's copy has only in-frame clones and lacks some. The data show about 1.5 million clones, roughly 96% seen once. The sequenced material came from naive CD4+ T cells sorted from blood. The sample's subset: CD45RA+ positively selected. The receptor source for this set is a man aged 30 to 39 in good health.

The chain employs TRBV9 and TRBJ2-7; 16 nucleotides agree with TRBD2. The CDR3 extends over 16 amino acids. Germline lookup yields CDR1 SGDLS and CDR2 YYNGEE. V lost 4 bases, J lost 3 bases, and 4 bases stayed unmatched. CDR3 DNA: TGTGCCAGCAGCCCGGGACTAGCGGGAGGGTACTACGAGCAGTACTTC. It translates to CASSPGLAGGYYEQYF. Using reference TRBV9 and TRBJ2-7 for the parts outside the CDR3, the full variable domain is DSGVTQTPKHLITATGQRVTLRCSPRSGDLSVYWYQQSLDQGLQFLIQYYNGEERAKGNILERFSAQQFPDLHSELNLSSLELGDSALYFCASSPGLAGGYYEQYFGPGTRLTVT.

The rearrangement joins TRBV6-4 to TRBJ2-1, with a possible D match to TRBD2 (6 bases). CDR3 size: 13 residues. V shed 6 bases and J shed 7 bases, with 13 bases lying between them. Germline lookup yields CDR1 MRHNA and CDR2 SNTAGT. CDR3 loop: CASSHGGWNEQFF. In DNA, the CDR3 is TGTGCCAGCAGCCACGGGGGTTGGAATGAGCAGTTCTTC.

V and J are TRBV7-2 and TRBJ2-1; D possibly corresponds to TRBD2 (6 bases). Germline CDR1 and CDR2: SGHTA and FQGNSA. CDR3 length equals 15 residues. Trimming removed 6 bases from V and 7 bases from J, with 19 bases in between. Here the CDR3 reads CASSSPGGWGNEQFF. The DNA of the CDR3 is TGTGCCAGCAGTTCCCCCGGGGGTTGGGGGAATGAGCAGTTCTTC.

DNA of the CDR3: TGTGCCAGCAACCAGGGATTGGTCCGGTTCAATCAGCCCCAGCATTTT. It encodes CASNQGLVRFNQPQHF. V gene TRBV27 combines with J gene TRBJ1-5, with D possibly TRBD1 on 5 matching bases. The CDR3 is 16 residues long. Deletions cut 7 bases from V and 3 bases from J, with 19 bases between. Germline V gives CDR1 MNHEY, CDR2 SMNVEV (reference sequence).

This chain joins TRBV19 and TRBJ1-2; D perhaps matches TRBD1 (5 bases). Germline V gene sequence: CDR1 LNHDA, CDR2 SQIVND (reference sequence). This CDR3 spans 13 amino acids. V dropped 3 bases and J dropped 7 bases, with 12 bases sitting between them. The CDR3 sequence is CASSMSRETGYTF. The DNA of the CDR3 is TGTGCCAGTAGTATGTCCAGGGAAACTGGCTACACCTTC.

The chain carries TRBV9 and TRBJ1-2; no reliable D call. Trimming took 0 bases from V and 6 from J, leaving 12 bases between them. Germline lookup yields CDR1 SGDLS and CDR2 YYNGEE. This CDR3 is built from 14 residues. In nucleotides, the CDR3 is TGTGCCAGCAGCGTAGCGGGCAGGTCCGATGGCTACACCTTC. It translates to CASSVAGRSDGYTF.

The chain recombines TRBV5-1 with TRBJ1-3; D is unresolved. The CDR3 runs to 14 residues. Germline loops: CDR1 SGHRS, CDR2 YFSETQ. V was trimmed by 4 bases and J by 8 bases, leaving 16 bases between them. Here the CDR3 reads CASSPRDFGHTIYF. CDR3 DNA sequence: TGCGCCAGCAGCCCTCGGGATTTTGGGCACACCATATATTTT.

This sequence joins TRBV5-4 and TRBJ1-3; D remains ambiguous. This CDR3 contains 14 residues. Germline V CDR1 and CDR2: SGHNT, YYREEE (reference sequence). V lost 4 bases, J lost 0 bases, and 8 bases lay in between. In nucleotides, the CDR3 is TGTGCCAGCAGCGGACGCGACTCTGGAAACACCATATATTTT. Translating it yields CASSGRDSGNTIYF.

The genes are TRBV5-1 and TRBJ2-2, with D possibly matching TRBD1 (6 bases). The germline V and J ends were trimmed by 0 bases and 3 bases, with 9 bases remaining between them. From germline, CDR1 is SGHRS and CDR2 YFSETQ. The CDR3 covers 15 residues. Here the CDR3 reads CASSLVRGDTGELFF. For the CDR3, the DNA is TGCGCCAGCAGCTTGGTCAGGGGTGACACCGGGGAGCTGTTTTTT.

V usage is TRBV7-3 and J usage is TRBJ2-2, with a weak D call TRBD2 (6 bases). The CDR3 runs 16 residues. Per germline, CDR1 SGHTA and CDR2 FQGTGA. Trimming pared 2 bases from V and 2 bases from J, leaving 12 bases between. The CDR3 protein is CASSLQPSVNTGELFF. The CDR3 coding sequence is TGTGCCAGCAGCTTACAACCTAGCGTAAACACCGGGGAGCTGTTTTTT. Full variable domain (remainder filled in from reference TRBV7-3 and TRBJ2-2): GAGVSQTPSNKVTEKGKYVELRCDPISGHTALYWYRQSLGQGPEFLIYFQGTGAADDSGLPNDRFFAVRPEGSVSTLKIQRTERGDSAVYLCASSLQPSVNTGELFFGEGSRLTVL.

V is TRBV11-1 and J is TRBJ2-3, with TRBD2 matching over 8 bases. Losses at the gene ends were 6 bases for V and 2 bases for J; bases not matched to a gene: 10. The CDR3 is made up of 16 amino acids. CDR1 is SGHAT and CDR2 is FQDESV in the germline V gene (reference sequence). CDR3 nucleotides: TGTGCCAGCAGAGCCAGGTTTAGCGGGACCACAGATACGCAGTATTTT. It yields the protein CASRARFSGTTDTQYF.

This clone was seen a single time. The rearrangement uses TRBV28 and TRBJ1-2; 9 bases are shared with TRBD1. The length of the CDR3 is 13 residues. Germline-derived CDR1 and CDR2 are MDHEN and SYDVKM. With 9 bases clipped from V and 2 bases from J, the junction kept 4 bases outside the gene matches. The CDR3 nucleotides read TGTGCCAGTGGGGACAGGGTAAACTATGGCTACACCTTC. Translated, it gives CASGDRVNYGYTF.

This clone turned up a few times. The rearrangement joins TRBV2 to TRBJ2-2, with D perhaps TRBD2 (5 bases). This CDR3 contains 15 residues. Deletions cut 5 bases from V and 7 bases from J, with 17 bases between. Germline assignment: CDR1 SNHLY and CDR2 FYNNEI. CDR3 bases: TGTGCCAGCAGTCCGGACCTGTCTAGCTACGGGGAGCTGTTTTTT. Residues: CASSPDLSSYGELFF.

This chain connects TRBV14 to TRBJ2-3, with D hard to call. This CDR3 contains 11 residues. Germline assignment: CDR1 SGHDN and CDR2 FVKESK. Trimming shortened V by 1 base and J by 11 bases, and 7 bases separated the two germline ends. CDR3 DNA: TGTGCCAGCAGCCAAGCGCGGTTGCAGTATTTT. Translation gives CASSQARLQYF.

V and J are TRBV6-5 and TRBJ2-2; 10 positions agree with TRBD2. The germline CDR1 and CDR2 sequences are MNHEY and SVGAGI. J was trimmed by 7 bases and V by 9 bases; bases with no gene match: 5. CDR3 size: 13 residues. CDR3: CASTAGGFGELFF. CDR3 sequence (DNA): TGTGCCAGTACAGCGGGGGGGTTCGGGGAGCTGTTTTTT.

The CDR3 spells CASKTSGSSVSEQFF. The CDR3 DNA sequence: TGTGCCAGCAAGACTAGCGGGAGTAGTGTGAGTGAGCAGTTCTTC. The V and J genes are TRBV6-5 and TRBJ2-1, with 12 bases lining up with TRBD2. The CDR3 loop spans 15 amino acids. J gave up 9 bases and V 7 bases, and 10 bases lay outside the gene matches. Germline-derived CDR1 and CDR2 are MNHEY and SVGAGI.

V gene TRBV5-5 combines with J gene TRBJ2-1; TRBD1 matches at 10 bases. The germline V gene has CDR1 SGHKS and CDR2 YYEKEE (reference sequence). This CDR3 comprises 18 residues. J gave up 3 bases and V 5 bases, and 14 bases lay outside the gene matches. The DNA for the CDR3 is TGTGCCAGCAGTCTTTCCCGGGACAGGGGAGGCGGCTACAATGAGCAGTTCTTC. Protein sequence: CASSLSRDRGGGYNEQFF.

V usage is TRBV28 and J usage is TRBJ2-7; D gene unclear. The V and J ends lost 7 bases and 5 bases respectively, with 6 bases between them. Per germline, CDR1 MDHEN and CDR2 SYDVKM. The CDR3 runs to 10 residues. The CDR3 coding sequence is TGTGCCAGCAAGAGGAACGAGCAGTACTTC. Translating gives CASKRNEQYF.

V gene TRBV7-2 combines with J gene TRBJ2-7, with TRBD2 as a possible D gene (5 bases). The V and J ends lost 5 bases and 3 bases respectively, with 14 bases between them. Germline V gives CDR1 SGHTA, CDR2 FQGNSA. The CDR3 covers 14 residues. CDR3 nucleotides: TGTGCCAGCAGCCGATCACGAGGGCACTACGAGCAGTACTTC. It specifies CASSRSRGHYEQYF.

The CDR3 region is CAGNIAEETQYF. The DNA of the CDR3 is TGTGCCGGAAACATAGCTGAAGAGACCCAGTACTTC. V is TRBV28 and J is TRBJ2-5; D call uncertain. CDR1 MDHEN and CDR2 SYDVKM come from the germline V gene. CDR3 size: 12 residues. Trimming removed 11 bases from V and 3 bases from J, with 13 bases in between.

This chain joins TRBV19 and TRBJ2-7, with 8 bases that match TRBD2. Germline V CDR1 and CDR2: LNHDA, SQIVND (reference sequence). V was clipped by 10 bases and J by 4 bases; unmatched bases: 9. The CDR3 extends over 13 amino acids. The chain's CDR3 is CATGGGLGYEQYF. The DNA for the CDR3 is TGTGCCACCGGCGGGGGGCTTGGGTACGAGCAGTACTTC. The whole variable domain, remainder taken from reference TRBV19 and TRBJ2-7, is DGGITQSPKYLFRKEGQNVTLSCEQNLNHDAMYWYRQDPGQGLRLIYYSQIVNDFQKGDIAEGYSVSREKKESFPLTVTSAQKNPTAFYLCATGGGLGYEQYFGPGTRLTVT.

The genes are TRBV4-3 and TRBJ2-3; D remains ambiguous. CDR1 LGHNA and CDR2 YSLEER come from the germline V gene. The CDR3 runs 12 residues. The ends were cut back, 3 bases at V and 2 bases at J, with 3 bases in the middle. DNA of the CDR3: TGCGCCAGCAGCCATCACACAGATACGCAGTATTTT. This codes for CASSHHTDTQYF.

The CDR3 reads CASSLGQINTRTDTQYF. The CDR3 DNA follows: TGTGCCAGCAGCTTAGGCCAGATCAACACGAGGACAGATACGCAGTATTTT. The chain uses TRBV7-2 and TRBJ2-3; no clear D gene. CDR1 and CDR2 from the germline V gene are SGHTA and FQGNSA. CDR3 length: 17 residues. The germline V and J ends were trimmed by 1 base and 3 bases, with 17 bases remaining between them.